The 30 T cell receptor beta chains below were found in one sample sequenced in a study of T cell repertoires in cytomegalovirus infection. In TCRdb, the reads were re-called with MiXCR into one record per CDR3 protein. This sample has 450,000 to 600,000 distinct CDR3 sequences, with approximately 46% found just once. These TCRs' antigens remain unknown. The sample in question was cultured PBMCs, obtained from culture after CMV antigen stimulation. The origin of the receptors is a human donor in good health (CMV status not recorded). Some clones in this sample may be carry-over from other donors' samples.

This chain connects TRBV4-3 to TRBJ1-5; D remains ambiguous. CDR3 length: 15 amino acids. Germline lookup yields CDR1 LGHNA and CDR2 YSLEER. Trimming pared 1 base from V and 7 bases from J, leaving 14 bases between. The CDR3 sequence: CASSQGREGGQPQHF. DNA for the CDR3: TGCGCCAGCAGCCAAGGGCGGGAGGGAGGCCAGCCCCAGCATTTT.

This sequence joins TRBV10-3 and TRBJ2-1, with 8 bases matching TRBD1. CDR1 ENHRY and CDR2 SYGVKD come from the germline V gene. This CDR3 is 15 amino acids long. V was pared by 1 base and J by 5 bases, with 4 bases of the junction left unmatched. CDR3 in amino acids: CAISEWQGADNEQFF. The CDR3 region has the DNA TGTGCCATCAGTGAGTGGCAGGGGGCAGACAATGAGCAGTTCTTC.

V is TRBV19 and J is TRBJ2-1; D is possibly TRBD1 or TRBD2 (6 bases each). The V gene's germline CDR1 is LNHDA and CDR2 SQIVND (reference sequence). The CDR3 runs to 17 residues. Trimming left V 9 bases short and J 0 bases short, with 21 bases between. The CDR3 region is CASKPVAGGSSYNEQFF. DNA for the CDR3: TGTGCCAGCAAACCCGTAGCCGGGGGCAGCTCCTACAATGAGCAGTTCTTC.

The J gene is TRBJ1-1, the V gene TRBV15; D is ambiguous. This CDR3 spans 12 amino acids. From germline, CDR1 is LNHNV and CDR2 YYDKDF (reference sequence). V was clipped by 1 base and J by 10 bases, with 10 bases between them. This CDR3 reads CATSRVGGLAFF. CDR3 coding DNA: TGTGCCACCAGCAGAGTAGGTGGGCTAGCTTTCTTT.

The chain combines TRBV11-2 with TRBJ2-1, with D perhaps matching TRBD2 (6 bases). The ends were cut back, 1 base at V and 8 bases at J, with 15 bases in the middle. The CDR3 is 15 residues long. Germline V lookup: CDR1 SGHAT, CDR2 FQNNGV. CDR3 protein: CASSLVAGLVDEQFF. As DNA, the CDR3 is TGTGCCAGCAGCTTAGTTGCGGGATTGGTCGATGAGCAGTTCTTC. The variable domain in full, with the rest retrieved from reference TRBV11-2 and TRBJ2-1, is EAGVAQSPRYKIIEKRQSVAFWCNPISGHATLYWYQQILGQGPKLLIQFQNNGVVDDSQLPKDRFSAERLKGVDSTLKIQPAKLEDSAVYLCASSLVAGLVDEQFFGPGTRLTVL.

The CDR3, as DNA: TGCGCCAGCAGCCAACCCCGGGCCCGTAATTCACCCCTCCACTTT. Translated: CASSQPRARNSPLHF. The V and J genes are TRBV4-1 and TRBJ1-6; D is unclear. The CDR3 runs 15 residues. The ends were cut back, 2 bases at V and 6 bases at J, with 11 bases in the middle. From germline, CDR1 is MGHRA and CDR2 YSYEKL.

The V call is TRBV7-6, the J call TRBJ2-5; D perhaps matches TRBD2 (5 bases). The ends were cut back, 7 bases at V and 5 bases at J, with 20 bases in the middle. Germline V gene sequence: CDR1 SGHVS, CDR2 FNYEAQ. The CDR3 consists of 15 residues. CDR3 sequence reads: CASIQGSRESETQYF. The CDR3 DNA follows: TGTGCCAGCATTCAAGGGAGCCGCGAGTCGGAGACCCAGTACTTC.

The chain recombines TRBV7-2 with TRBJ2-5; weak D call: TRBD1 (5 bases). Trimming pared 5 bases from V and 7 bases from J, leaving 20 bases between. Germline-derived CDR1 and CDR2 are SGHTA and FQGNSA. The CDR3 sequence is 15 residues long. CDR3 in amino acids: CASSPPGDSPGTQYF. CDR3 sequence (DNA): TGTGCCAGCAGCCCGCCAGGAGACAGCCCGGGGACCCAGTACTTC.

CDR3 residues: CASSQATGESADVYTF. DNA for the CDR3: TGCGCCAGCAGCCAAGCAACCGGGGAATCCGCCGACGTCTACACCTTC. The rearrangement uses TRBV4-1 and TRBJ1-2; D is uncertain. Between the trimmed V and J ends, which lost 1 base and 10 bases, there was a span of 22 bases. CDR3 size: 16 residues. The V gene's germline CDR1 is MGHRA and CDR2 YSYEKL.

The rearrangement links TRBV5-5 to TRBJ2-5; D is perhaps TRBD1 or TRBD2 (5 bases each). This CDR3 is 14 amino acids long. The ends were cut back, 4 bases at V and 3 bases at J, with 13 bases in the middle. The germline CDR1 and CDR2 sequences are SGHKS and YYEKEE (reference sequence). The DNA for the CDR3 is TGTGCCAGCAGCCCCGGGACGGGAAAAGAGACCCAGTACTTC. Its protein is CASSPGTGKETQYF.

V and J are TRBV12-3 or TRBV12-4 and TRBJ1-6; no firm D call. The ends were cut back, 5 bases at V and 0 bases at J, with 11 bases in the middle. The CDR3 is made up of 16 amino acids. CDR3 loop: CASSADKSSYNSPLHF. CDR3 nucleotide sequence: TGTGCCAGCAGTGCCGACAAGAGCTCCTATAATTCACCCCTCCACTTT.

This clonotype was observed many times. The V and J genes are TRBV7-2 and TRBJ2-7; D remains ambiguous. This CDR3 contains 12 residues. V was clipped by 2 bases and J by 3 bases, with 5 bases between them. Per the germline V gene, CDR1 is SGHTA and CDR2 is FQGNSA. The CDR3 DNA is TGTGCCAGCAGCTTACTGGGCTACGAGCAGTACTTC. Translation: CASSLLGYEQYF.

The chain recombines TRBV7-9 with TRBJ2-7; 10 bases are a match to TRBD2. Germline trimming cut 5 bases from V and 1 base from J; bases unmatched to any gene: 8. Germline assignment: CDR1 SEHNR and CDR2 FQNEAQ (reference sequence). CDR3 size: 16 residues. The CDR3 here is CASSPGSSGSSYEQYF. CDR3 sequence (DNA): TGTGCCAGCAGCCCCGGCTCTAGCGGGAGTTCCTACGAGCAGTACTTC.

The chain links TRBV5-1 to TRBJ1-1, with D maybe TRBD1 (6 bases). With 0 bases removed from V and 1 base from J, the gap between germline ends came to 13 bases. CDR1 is SGHRS and CDR2 is YFSETQ in the germline V gene. The CDR3 has 16 residues. CDR3 nucleotide sequence: TGCGCCAGCAGCTTGGCTAGGGTACAGGGGAACACTGAAGCTTTCTTT. Its protein product is CASSLARVQGNTEAFF.

The chain joins TRBV20-1 to TRBJ2-2, with 7 bases identical to TRBD2. The germline gives CDR1 DFQATT, CDR2 SNEGSKA (reference sequence). Trimming took 3 bases from V and 5 from J; bases not matched to a gene: 6. The CDR3 spans 14 residues. The chain's CDR3 is CSARSWGGTGELFF. Written as DNA, the CDR3 is TGCAGTGCTAGGAGTTGGGGGGGGACCGGGGAGCTGTTTTTT.

At least ten counts were recorded for this clonotype. The genes are TRBV7-2 and TRBJ2-5; no clear D gene. Trimming took 2 bases from V and 2 from J, leaving 9 bases between them. Germline CDR1 is SGHTA and CDR2 is FQGNSA. The length of the CDR3 is 14 residues. For the CDR3, the DNA is TGTGCCAGCAGCTTAACGGCAGGACAAGAGACCCAGTACTTC. It specifies CASSLTAGQETQYF.

The rearrangement uses TRBV7-2 and TRBJ1-6; the match to TRBD1 covers 7 bases. CDR3 length equals 15 residues. The V gene end was trimmed by 6 bases and the J gene end by 9 bases; junction bases not matched to a gene: 11. The germline V gene encodes CDR1 SGHTA and CDR2 FQGNSA. CDR3 DNA sequence: TGTGCCAGCAGTCCCCAGGGGGGCCTGGGTTCACCCCTCCACTTT. This codes for CASSPQGGLGSPLHF.

This clonotype was picked up one time. The V call is TRBV20-1, the J call TRBJ2-1; D is ambiguous. V lost 3 bases, J lost 9 bases, and 18 bases lay in between. The CDR3 totals 14 residues. CDR1 and CDR2 (germline): DFQATT, SNEGSKA (reference sequence). CDR3 region: CSASSLLPPSEQFF. CDR3 bases: TGCAGTGCTAGCAGTCTCCTCCCCCCCAGTGAGCAGTTCTTC.

The gene calls are TRBV28 and TRBJ1-2; possibly TRBD1 for D (5 bases). The CDR3 spans 14 residues. V was shortened by 6 bases and J by 6 bases, with 17 bases between the two germline ends. The germline CDR1 and CDR2 sequences are MDHEN and SYDVKM. The CDR3 DNA reads TGTGCCAGCAGCCGGGGGGACGGGGGAAATGGCTACACCTTC. It yields the protein CASSRGDGGNGYTF.

This clonotype was counted between two and nine times. The chain has TRBV12-3 or TRBV12-4 and TRBJ2-5; D may correspond to TRBD1 or TRBD2 (5 bases each). CDR3 size: 14 residues. V lost 6 bases and J 2 bases, leaving 13 bases between the germline ends. The CDR3 sequence is CASRGSGPQETQYF. The CDR3 bases are TGTGCCAGCAGAGGCTCGGGACCGCAAGAGACCCAGTACTTC.

The chain joins TRBV20-1 to TRBJ1-2; no firm D call. Germline V lookup: CDR1 DFQATT, CDR2 SNEGSKA (reference sequence). V was trimmed by 0 bases and J by 7 bases, leaving 21 bases between them. This CDR3 spans 16 amino acids. The CDR3 bases are TGCAGTGCTAGAGATCGTAAAAAGGTCGGGGATGGTGGCTACACCTTC. Its translation is CSARDRKKVGDGGYTF.

This clonotype has just one count. The genes are TRBV4-1 and TRBJ1-5; a possible D gene is TRBD1 (5 bases). Germline V gives CDR1 MGHRA, CDR2 YSYEKL. The ends were cut back, 3 bases at V and 0 bases at J, with 6 bases in the middle. The CDR3 is 14 residues long. CDR3 DNA: TGCGCCAGCAGCCAGGGGGATAGCAATCAGCCCCAGCATTTT. It yields the protein CASSQGDSNQPQHF.

The CDR3 reads CASSLIQLETQYF. CDR3 nucleotide sequence: TGTGCCAGCAGTCTTATCCAGCTAGAGACCCAGTACTTC. The chain couples TRBV2 to TRBJ2-5; D unclear. The CDR3 runs 13 residues. Germline assignment: CDR1 SNHLY and CDR2 FYNNEI. Trimming took off 5 bases at V and 4 bases at J, with 11 bases between the two ends.

As concerns this clonotype: The conserved final phenylalanine or tryptophan is absent from the CDR3, which likely points to a read error. It is unclear where the CDR3 begins or ends on the DNA, so no DNA is shown, and the CDR3 is as TCRdb lists it. The chain joins TRBV19 to TRBJ2-7; the table's D call TRBD1 went unverified against the DNA. The CDR3 extends over 13 residues, inclusive of both ends. The germline gives CDR1 LNHDA, CDR2 SQIVND (reference sequence). The CDR3 region is CASSIDGSDRYLL.

There are a few counts of this clonotype. The chain employs TRBV7-8 and TRBJ2-5; 7 bases align to TRBD2. The V and J ends lost 3 bases and 4 bases, in that order; junction bases with no gene match: 8. CDR1 and CDR2 (germline): SGHVS, FQNEAQ. The CDR3 runs 15 residues. CDR3 in DNA: TGTGCCAGCAGCTTCCCGCGGGACTATGGAGAGACCCAGTACTTC. Its translation: CASSFPRDYGETQYF.

This chain uses TRBV6-6 with TRBJ2-5; 13 bases are a match to TRBD2. This CDR3 is 15 amino acids long. The trim removed 6 bases at V and 5 bases at J, leaving 6 bases unmatched. Germline CDR1 and CDR2: MNHNY and SVGAGI (reference sequence). CDR3 sequence reads: CASSTSGRAMETQYF. DNA for the CDR3: TGTGCCAGCAGCACTAGCGGGAGGGCCATGGAGACCCAGTACTTC.

The chain couples TRBV2 to TRBJ2-1, with a weak D call TRBD1 (6 bases). V lost 4 bases, J lost 1 base, and 11 bases lay in between. The CDR3 loop spans 15 amino acids. The germline V gene encodes CDR1 SNHLY and CDR2 FYNNEI. The CDR3 region is CASSGGDRSYNEQFF. The CDR3 DNA is TGTGCCAGCAGTGGAGGAGACAGGTCCTACAATGAGCAGTTCTTC. Filled out from reference TRBV2 and TRBJ2-1, the complete variable domain reads EPEVTQTPSHQVTQMGQEVILRCVPISNHLYFYWYRQILGQKVEFLVSFYNNEISEKSEIFDDQFSVERPDGSNFTLKIRSTKLEDSAMYFCASSGGDRSYNEQFFGPGTRLTVL.

This clonotype was counted a few times. V and J are TRBV7-2 and TRBJ2-3, with 9 bases that match TRBD2. This CDR3 has 15 amino acids. Germline V gene lookup returns CDR1 SGHTA and CDR2 FQGNSA. J was trimmed by 4 bases and V by 11 bases; bases with no gene match: 13. DNA of the CDR3: TGTGCCTCTAACGTGGGCGGGGGGGCCCCAGATACGCAGTATTTT. Its translation is CASNVGGGAPDTQYF. The full variable domain, its missing parts supplied by reference TRBV7-2 and TRBJ2-3, is GAGVSQSPSNKVTEKGKDVELRCDPISGHTALYWYRQSLGQGLEFLIYFQGNSAPDKSGLPSDRFSAERTGGSVSTLTIQRTQQEDSAVYLCASNVGGGAPDTQYFGPGTRLTVL.

The V gene is TRBV27, the J gene TRBJ2-7; D assignment may be TRBD1 or TRBD2 (6 bases each). The CDR3 extends over 14 amino acids. Germline CDR1 and CDR2: MNHEY and SMNVEV (reference sequence). Trimming stripped 8 bases from V and 7 bases from J, with 21 bases between. The CDR3 DNA sequence: TGTGCCAGCGGGCGAGGCGGGGACATCGGGGAGCAGTACTTC. Its translation is CASGRGGDIGEQYF.

This clonotype was counted only a few times. The chain is built from TRBV7-8 and TRBJ1-6; possibly TRBD1 for D (5 bases). The V gene lost 2 bases and the J gene lost 7 bases, with 12 bases spanning the gap. The germline V gene has CDR1 SGHVS and CDR2 FQNEAQ. The CDR3 has 15 residues. CDR3 DNA sequence: TGTGCCAGCAGCTTATCCAGGGTGGGGAATTCACCCCTCCACTTT. It yields the protein CASSLSRVGNSPLHF.